This entry is about one T cell receptor beta chain. Trimming removed 11 bases from V and 5 bases from J, with 14 bases in between. CDR1 ENHRY and CDR2 SYGVKD come from the germline V gene. The CDR3 spans 12 residues. These data are taken from a study of blood T cell repertoires in COVID-19. The method was immunoSEQ multiplex PCR; TCRdb's version includes in-frame clones alone and lacks a portion of them. The table has under 100,000 clones, about 84% seen once; the top ten hold approximately 23%. The sequenced material came from peripheral blood. The gene calls are TRBV10-3 and TRBJ2-3; TRBD2 might be the D (6 bases). This TCR was recovered from an older man with active or convalescent COVID-19. The CDR3 DNA follows: TGTGCCGTGGGGACTCCGGGAGATACGCAGTATTTT. Translating gives CAVGTPGDTQYF.